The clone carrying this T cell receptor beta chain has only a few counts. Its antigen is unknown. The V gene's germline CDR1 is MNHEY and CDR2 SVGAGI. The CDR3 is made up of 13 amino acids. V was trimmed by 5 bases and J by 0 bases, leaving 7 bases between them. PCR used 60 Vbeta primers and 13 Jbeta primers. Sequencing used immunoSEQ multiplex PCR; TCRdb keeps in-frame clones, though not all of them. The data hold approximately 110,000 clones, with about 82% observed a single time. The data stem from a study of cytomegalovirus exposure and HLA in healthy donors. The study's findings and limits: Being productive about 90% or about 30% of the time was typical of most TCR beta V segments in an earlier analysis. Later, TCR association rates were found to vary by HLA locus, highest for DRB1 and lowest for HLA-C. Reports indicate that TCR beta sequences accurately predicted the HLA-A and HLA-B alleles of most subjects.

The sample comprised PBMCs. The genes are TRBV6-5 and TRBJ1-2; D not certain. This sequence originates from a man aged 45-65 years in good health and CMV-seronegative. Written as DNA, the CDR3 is TGTGCCAGCAGTGAAGGAGCTAACTATGGCTACACCTTC. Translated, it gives CASSEGANYGYTF.